The source of this T cell receptor beta chain is a study of cytomegalovirus exposure and HLA in healthy donors. Looking at the study overall: Most donors, more than 80% of a few hundred genotyped, fell in the Caucasian-associated ancestry cluster.

The PCR made use of 60 Vbeta and 13 Jbeta primers. The protocol was immunoSEQ multiplex PCR, while the TCRdb copy is restricted to in-frame clones and leaves out a portion. This table has about 110,000 clones, less than 85% appearing once. V was clipped by 5 bases and J by 2 bases; unmatched bases: 3. Germline V gene sequence: CDR1 PRHDT, CDR2 FYEKMQ (reference sequence). The CDR3 covers 14 residues. Findings and caveats of the study: The classifier, whose performance was assessed in both the original and validation cohorts, reportedly diagnosed cytomegalovirus status with high specificity and sensitivity. Donor immune exposure was known only as CMV serostatus. Productive status was seen about 90% or about 30% of the time for most TCR beta V segments in an earlier analysis.

As to this clone: Antigen unknown.

Sample: PBMCs. The origin of this receptor is a young man in good health and CMV-seropositive. J is TRBJ2-1 and V is TRBV13; 7 bases line up with TRBD2. CDR3 region: CASSARGAYNEQFF. CDR3 nucleotides: TGTGCCAGCAGCGCCCGGGGGGCCTACAATGAGCAGTTCTTC.